This T cell receptor beta chain was retrieved from a study of T cell repertoires in cytomegalovirus infection. Study context: Indications came from public TCR beta signatures; they pointed to CMV infection and to a matching HLA type.

A few counts support this clonotype. Its antigen is currently unknown. A single record per CDR3 protein comes from TCRdb applying MiXCR to the reads. The table has about 530,000 distinct CDR3 sequences, about 25% seen once. Trimming removed 6 bases at V and 3 bases at J, with 21 bases between. The CDR3 totals 16 residues. General observations from the study: CMV-specific HLA-C-restricted TCR beta clonotypes dominated the ex vivo response. Public TCR beta family frequency separated CMV-and-HLA carriers, including in an independent cohort.

Sequencing was done on a sample of PBMCs. This rearrangement joins TRBV12-3 or TRBV12-4 to TRBJ2-7, with D perhaps matching TRBD2 (6 bases). The sequence came from a human donor in good health (CMV status not recorded). Some clones in this sample may be carry-over from other donors' samples. The CDR3 loop reads CASRRAGNAGIYEQYF. In nucleotides, the CDR3 is TGTGCCAGCAGGAGGGCTGGTAACGCGGGGATCTACGAGCAGTACTTC.